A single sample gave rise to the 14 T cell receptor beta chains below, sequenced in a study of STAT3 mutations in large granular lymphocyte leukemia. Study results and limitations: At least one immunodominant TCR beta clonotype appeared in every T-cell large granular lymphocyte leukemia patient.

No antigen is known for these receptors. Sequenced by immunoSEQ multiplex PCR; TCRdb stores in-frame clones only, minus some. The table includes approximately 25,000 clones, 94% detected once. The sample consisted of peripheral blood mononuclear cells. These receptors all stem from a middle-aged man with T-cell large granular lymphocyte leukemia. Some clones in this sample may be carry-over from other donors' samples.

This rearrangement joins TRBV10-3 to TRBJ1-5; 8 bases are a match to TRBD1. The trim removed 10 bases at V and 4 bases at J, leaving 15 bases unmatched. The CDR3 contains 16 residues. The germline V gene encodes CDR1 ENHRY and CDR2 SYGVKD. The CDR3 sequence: CATSRLGQDRNQPQHF. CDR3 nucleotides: TGTGCCACGTCGCGTCTGGGACAGGACAGAAATCAGCCCCAGCATTTT.

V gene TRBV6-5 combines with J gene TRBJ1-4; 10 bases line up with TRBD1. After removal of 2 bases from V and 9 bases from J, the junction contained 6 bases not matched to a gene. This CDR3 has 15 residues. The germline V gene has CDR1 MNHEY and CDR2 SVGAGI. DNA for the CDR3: TGTGCCAGCAGTTACGGGGGACAGGGGCCGCAAAAACTGTTTTTT. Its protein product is CASSYGGQGPQKLFF.

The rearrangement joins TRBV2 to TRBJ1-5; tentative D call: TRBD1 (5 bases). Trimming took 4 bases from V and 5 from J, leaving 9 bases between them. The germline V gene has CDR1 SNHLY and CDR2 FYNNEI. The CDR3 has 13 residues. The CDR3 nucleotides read TGTGCCAGCAGTGCAGGGACTTATCAGCCCCAGCATTTT. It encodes CASSAGTYQPQHF.

The CDR3 protein is CASSMKTPGQSTYNSPLHF. CDR3 DNA sequence: TGTGCCAGTAGTATGAAGACTCCGGGACAGAGCACCTATAATTCACCCCTCCACTTT. The rearrangement joins TRBV19 to TRBJ1-6, with 7 bases fitting TRBD1. The trim removed 3 bases at V and 2 bases at J, leaving 13 bases unmatched. Germline assignment: CDR1 LNHDA and CDR2 SQIVND (reference sequence). The CDR3 is 19 amino acids.

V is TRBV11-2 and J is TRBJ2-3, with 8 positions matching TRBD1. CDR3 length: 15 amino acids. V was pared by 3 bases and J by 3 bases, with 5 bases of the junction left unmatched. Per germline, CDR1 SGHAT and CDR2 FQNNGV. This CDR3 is CASSFRQGSTDTQYF. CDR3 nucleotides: TGTGCCAGCAGCTTTAGACAGGGGAGTACAGATACGCAGTATTTT.

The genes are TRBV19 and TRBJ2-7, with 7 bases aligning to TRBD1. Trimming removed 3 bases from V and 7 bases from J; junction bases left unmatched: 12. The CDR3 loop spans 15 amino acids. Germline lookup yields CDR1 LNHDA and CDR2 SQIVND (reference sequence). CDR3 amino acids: CASSMYKGAQSEQYF. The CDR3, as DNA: TGTGCCAGTAGTATGTACAAGGGGGCTCAGAGTGAGCAGTACTTC.

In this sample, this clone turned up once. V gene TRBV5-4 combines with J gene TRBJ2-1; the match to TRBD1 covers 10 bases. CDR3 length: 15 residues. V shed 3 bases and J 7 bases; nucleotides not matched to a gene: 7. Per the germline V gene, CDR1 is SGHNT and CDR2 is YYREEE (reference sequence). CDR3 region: CASSSRDRGGNEQFF. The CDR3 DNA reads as TGTGCCAGCAGCTCCCGGGACAGGGGTGGAAATGAGCAGTTCTTC.

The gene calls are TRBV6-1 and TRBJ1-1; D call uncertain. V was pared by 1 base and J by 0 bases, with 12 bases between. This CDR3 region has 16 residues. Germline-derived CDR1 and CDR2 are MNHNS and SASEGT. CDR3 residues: CASSEEFLQVNTEAFF. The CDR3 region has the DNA TGTGCCAGCAGTGAAGAGTTTTTGCAGGTGAACACTGAAGCTTTCTTT.

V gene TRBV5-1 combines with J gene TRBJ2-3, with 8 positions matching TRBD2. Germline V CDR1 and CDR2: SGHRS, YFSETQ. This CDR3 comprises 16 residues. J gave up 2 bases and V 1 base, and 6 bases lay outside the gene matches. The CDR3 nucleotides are TGCGCCAGCAGCTTGCAGGGTAGCGGGATCACAGATACGCAGTATTTT. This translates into CASSLQGSGITDTQYF.

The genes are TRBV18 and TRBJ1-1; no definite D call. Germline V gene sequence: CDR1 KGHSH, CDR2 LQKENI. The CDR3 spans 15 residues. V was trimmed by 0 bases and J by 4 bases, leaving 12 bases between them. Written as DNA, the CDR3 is TGTGCCAGCTCACCACCTGGGTCTGCTCGCACTGAAGCTTTCTTT. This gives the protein CASSPPGSARTEAFF.

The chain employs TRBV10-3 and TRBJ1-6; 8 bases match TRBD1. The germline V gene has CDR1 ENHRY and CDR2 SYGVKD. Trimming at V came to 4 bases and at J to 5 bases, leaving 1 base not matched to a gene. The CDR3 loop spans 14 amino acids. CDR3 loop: CAISVQGDNSPLHF. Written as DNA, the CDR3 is TGTGCCATCAGTGTACAGGGGGATAATTCACCCCTCCACTTT.

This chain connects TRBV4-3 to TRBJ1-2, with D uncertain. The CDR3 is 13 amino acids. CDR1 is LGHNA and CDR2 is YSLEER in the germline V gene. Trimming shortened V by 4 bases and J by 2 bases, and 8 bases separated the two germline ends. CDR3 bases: TGCGCCAGCAGCCCCCTTGTGAACTATGGCTACACCTTC. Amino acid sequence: CASSPLVNYGYTF.

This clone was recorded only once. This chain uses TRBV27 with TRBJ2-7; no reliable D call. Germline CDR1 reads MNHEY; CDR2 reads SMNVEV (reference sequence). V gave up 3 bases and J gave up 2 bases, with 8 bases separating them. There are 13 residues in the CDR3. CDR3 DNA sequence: TGTGCCAGCAGTTTCACCGCCACCTACGAGCAGTACTTC. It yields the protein CASSFTATYEQYF.

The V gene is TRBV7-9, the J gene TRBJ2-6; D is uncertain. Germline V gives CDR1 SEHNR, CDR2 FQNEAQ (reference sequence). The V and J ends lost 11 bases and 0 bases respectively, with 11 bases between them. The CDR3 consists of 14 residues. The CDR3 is CASGRDSGANVLTF. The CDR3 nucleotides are TGTGCCTCGGGTCGAGACTCTGGGGCCAACGTCCTGACTTTC.